Below, one TCR beta chain is given with its context. No antigen is known for it. There are 14 residues in the CDR3. Trimming stripped 4 bases from V and 0 bases from J, with 8 bases between. Looked up from germline, CDR1 is SNHLY and CDR2 is FYNNEI. Sorted-subset replicate PCR reactions were performed with about 200 ng DNA, corresponding to roughly 30,000 T cell genomes. Repertoires were generated with immunoSEQ multiplex PCR, while TCRdb's copy carries only in-frame clones and drops some. The repertoire includes some 790,000 clones, 55% to 75% of them detected once, and roughly 1.8% sits in the top ten. This sample was included in a study of shared clonotypes between healthy human individuals. Study-level findings and limits: Generally, naive subsets (rather than memory subsets) showed larger estimated richness. Large depth notwithstanding, sorted-subset sequencing proved incomplete by rarefaction. All-four-donor shared clonotypes had higher generation probabilities than non-shared clonotypes did.

The sample consisted of memory CD4+ T cells sorted from blood. Specified subset: CD45RA-negative fraction. The receptor was derived from a woman in her 30s in good health. This chain connects TRBV2 to TRBJ2-3, with D possibly being TRBD2 (5 bases). The DNA for the CDR3 is TGTGCCAGCAGTGTGGGAGTAAGCACAGATACGCAGTATTTT. Translated, it gives CASSVGVSTDTQYF.